What follows are 2 T cell receptor beta chains derived from one specimen sequenced in a study of CD8 T cells in Susac syndrome. RNA was extracted with the RNeasy kit, and a quantity of about 0.5 to 1 ug was reverse transcribed using random hexamers. TCRdb redid the calling of the immunoSEQ multiplex PCR reads with MiXCR, one entry per CDR3 protein. Of 130,000 or so distinct CDR3 sequences in the sample, about 93% were seen once. Sequencing was performed on CD4+ T cells from PBMCs. The receptors stem from a human donor in good health.

The chain recombines TRBV5-1 with TRBJ2-7; D may be TRBD1 (6 bases). CDR1 SGHRS and CDR2 YFSETQ come from the germline V gene. This CDR3 is built from 14 residues. V dropped 4 bases and J dropped 3 bases, with 14 bases sitting between them. In DNA form, the CDR3 reads TGCGCCAGCAGCCCGGTTAGGGGGAACTACGAGCAGTACTTC. The encoded protein is CASSPVRGNYEQYF.

The rearrangement joins TRBV20-1 to TRBJ2-5; D is unresolved. Germline loops: CDR1 DFQATT, CDR2 SNEGSKA (reference sequence). The CDR3 is 14 residues long. V lost 5 bases and J 1 base, leaving 14 bases between the germline ends. The CDR3 protein is CSAPPWAGQETQYF. The DNA of the CDR3 is TGCAGTGCTCCCCCATGGGCAGGCCAAGAGACCCAGTACTTC.